These 13 T cell receptor beta chains were sequenced from one sample in a study of PD-L1 blockade in urothelial cancer. As for time point: peripheral blood 6 weeks after treatment start. Measured with immunoSEQ multiplex PCR; TCRdb has only the in-frame clones, and not every one. The sample includes more than 95,000 clones, around 89% seen only once; the top ten take under 2%. Material: PBMCs, obtained around atezolizumab (anti-PD-L1) treatment. Receptor source: a man aged 60 to 69 with urothelial cancer.

The count of this clone is one. This sequence joins TRBV7-9 and TRBJ1-6; D is unclear. The CDR3 has 13 residues. Germline CDR1 SEHNR, CDR2 FQNEAQ (reference sequence). Trimming took off 1 base at V and 10 bases at J, with 8 bases between the two ends. Here the CDR3 DNA reads TGTGCCAGCAGCTTAGTGTCGGGGTCACCCCTCCACTTT. Translation gives CASSLVSGSPLHF.

V usage is TRBV9 and J usage is TRBJ2-7; 9 nucleotides line up with TRBD1. V was pared by 6 bases and J by 3 bases, with 7 bases of the junction left unmatched. This CDR3 spans 14 amino acids. CDR1 SGDLS and CDR2 YYNGEE come from the germline V gene. The CDR3 loop is CASNSQGAGYEQYF. Here the CDR3 DNA reads TGTGCCAGCAACTCACAGGGGGCGGGCTACGAGCAGTACTTC.

V gene TRBV4-3 combines with J gene TRBJ1-1; D remains ambiguous. This CDR3 spans 15 amino acids. V shed 1 base and J shed 0 bases, with 9 bases lying between them. CDR1 is LGHNA and CDR2 is YSLEER in the germline V gene. CDR3 in amino acids: CASSQVGALNTEAFF. CDR3 DNA sequence: TGCGCCAGCAGCCAAGTCGGAGCCCTGAACACTGAAGCTTTCTTT.

In DNA, the CDR3 is TGTGCCAGCAGTTTACCTAGCGGGATGGGAAACATTCAGTACTTC. Protein sequence: CASSLPSGMGNIQYF. The V gene is TRBV28, the J gene TRBJ2-4; TRBD2 matches 9 bases. CDR3 size: 15 residues. V trimming: 2 bases; J trimming: 6 bases; junction bases outside the gene matches: 5. Germline CDR1 MDHEN, CDR2 SYDVKM.

This chain joins TRBV27 and TRBJ2-7, with unresolved D. Germline values: CDR1 MNHEY, CDR2 SMNVEV (reference sequence). CDR3 length: 11 amino acids. Trimming removed 6 bases at V and 4 bases at J, with 7 bases between. The CDR3 region is CASRSLYEQYF. Here the CDR3 DNA reads TGTGCCAGCAGGTCCCTTTACGAGCAGTACTTC.

This clone is a singleton in its sample. The chain couples TRBV9 to TRBJ2-1; D might be TRBD1 (6 bases). V lost 4 bases and J lost 1, with 12 bases in between. The CDR3 is made up of 15 amino acids. In germline, CDR1 is SGDLS, CDR2 YYNGEE. In DNA form, the CDR3 reads TGTGCCAGCAGCCCCCAAACAGGGTCCTACAATGAGCAGTTCTTC. This sequence encodes CASSPQTGSYNEQFF.

In nucleotides, the CDR3 is TGTGCCAGCAGAACCGTCGGGGGTCCCCTTTACGAGCAGTACTTC. Residues: CASRTVGGPLYEQYF. The chain couples TRBV5-8 to TRBJ2-7, with D possibly TRBD2 on 6 matching bases. Trimming removed 5 bases at V and 4 bases at J, with 19 bases between. The CDR3 has 15 amino acids. The V gene's germline CDR1 is SGHTS and CDR2 YDEGEE.

V gene TRBV30 combines with J gene TRBJ2-5, with TRBD1 as a possible D gene (6 bases). CDR1 and CDR2 from the germline V gene are GTSNPN and SVGIG (reference sequence). This CDR3 comprises 13 residues. The V gene lost 2 bases and the J gene lost 1 base, with 8 bases spanning the gap. In DNA, the CDR3 is TGTGCCTGGAGTACGGACAGCCAAGAGACCCAGTACTTC. Translating gives CAWSTDSQETQYF.

V is TRBV5-1 and J is TRBJ2-7, with 7 bases identical to TRBD2. The length of the CDR3 is 11 residues. CDR1 is SGHRS, CDR2 YFSETQ, per germline. J gave up 7 bases and V 4 bases, and 2 bases lay outside the gene matches. The CDR3 coding sequence is TGCGCCAGCAGCACAGCGGGAGAGCAGTACTTC. It encodes CASSTAGEQYF.

J is TRBJ1-4 and V is TRBV6-5; perhaps TRBD1 as D (5 bases). CDR1 and CDR2 (germline): MNHEY, SVGAGI. The V and J ends lost 2 bases and 3 bases respectively, with 10 bases between them. The CDR3 totals 15 residues. The DNA for the CDR3 is TGTGCCAGCAGTTACCGCGGGGGATCTAATGAAAAACTGTTTTTT. Encoded protein: CASSYRGGSNEKLFF.

This clone was seen a single time. This chain links TRBV4-1 with TRBJ1-2; unclear D gene. V lost 2 bases and J lost 3, with 7 bases in between. There are 13 residues in the CDR3. Germline V lookup: CDR1 MGHRA, CDR2 YSYEKL. The chain's CDR3 is CASSQMLDYGYTF. The CDR3 DNA reads as TGCGCCAGCAGCCAAATGTTAGACTATGGCTACACCTTC.

The chain uses TRBV11-3 and TRBJ2-7; 7 positions agree with TRBD2. The V gene's germline CDR1 is SGHNT and CDR2 YENEEA. The CDR3 totals 13 residues. After removal of 6 bases from V and 2 bases from J, the junction contained 4 bases not matched to a gene. CDR3 amino acids: CASSPGGTYEQYF. In DNA form, the CDR3 reads TGTGCCAGCAGTCCGGGGGGTACCTACGAGCAGTACTTC. Using reference TRBV11-3 and TRBJ2-7 for the parts outside the CDR3, the full variable domain is EAGVVQSPRYKIIEKKQPVAFWCNPISGHNTLYWYLQNLGQGPELLIRYENEEAVDDSQLPKDRFSAERLKGVDSTLKIQPAELGDSAVYLCASSPGGTYEQYFGPGTRLTVT.

This chain uses TRBV5-4 with TRBJ2-5, with TRBD2 matching over 7 bases. The ends lost 7 bases at V and 4 bases at J; junction bases unmatched: 13. The CDR3 extends over 15 amino acids. The germline gives CDR1 SGHNT, CDR2 YYREEE (reference sequence). The CDR3 sequence: CASSSERGGGETQYF. CDR3 nucleotides: TGTGCCAGCTCCTCGGAGCGGGGAGGAGGAGAGACCCAGTACTTC.